This T cell receptor beta chain was sequenced in a study of shared T cell receptors in the human thymus. The V segment lost 2 bases and the J segment 0 bases; nucleotides outside the gene matches: 6. This CDR3 is 16 amino acids long. CDR1 SGHVS and CDR2 FNYEAQ come from the germline V gene. This table comes from immunoSEQ multiplex PCR, and its TCRdb copy is limited to in-frame clones, with some not included. The table includes 600,000 to 900,000 clones, approximately 85% detected once. The data also belong to a second study, concerning human thymus T cells.

The specimen was thymocytes. The sequence derives from a girl under three years old with a congenital heart defect. V and J are TRBV7-6 and TRBJ2-7; 8 nucleotides line up with TRBD2. The CDR3 nucleotides read TGTGCCAGCAGCTTATTTCCCCTAGCGGGCTCCTACGAGCAGTACTTC. It specifies CASSLFPLAGSYEQYF.